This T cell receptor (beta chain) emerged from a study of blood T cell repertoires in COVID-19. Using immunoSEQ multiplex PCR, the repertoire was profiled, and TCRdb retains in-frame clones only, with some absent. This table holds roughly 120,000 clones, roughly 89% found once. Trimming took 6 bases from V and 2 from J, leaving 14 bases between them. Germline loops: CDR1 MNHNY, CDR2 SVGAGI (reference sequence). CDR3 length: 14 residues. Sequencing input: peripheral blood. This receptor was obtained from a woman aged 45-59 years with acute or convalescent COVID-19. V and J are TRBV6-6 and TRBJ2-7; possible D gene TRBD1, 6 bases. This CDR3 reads CASRPPGGPYEQYF. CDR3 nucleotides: TGTGCCAGCAGGCCGCCTGGGGGCCCCTACGAGCAGTACTTC.